Described below is a single T cell receptor beta chain sequence and its context. The antigen is unknown. The V and J ends lost 3 bases and 4 bases respectively, with 13 bases between them. This CDR3 is 14 amino acids long. The PCR was carried out with 60 Vbeta primers and 13 Jbeta primers. Generated by immunoSEQ multiplex PCR, the TCRdb table keeps only in-frame clones and is missing some. This sample carries roughly 200,000 clones, about 80% of them seen once, and the ten largest clones take about 0.58%. The sample originates from a study of cytomegalovirus exposure and HLA in healthy donors. Study-wide background: The roughly 120 million unique TCR beta sequences, from roughly 170 million T cells, were found by an earlier analysis. Study conclusions and caveats: An analysis was carried out later, and it reportedly showed fewer N-insertions in an Asian-associated ancestry cluster than the 666-donor mean. For TCR beta chains, V- and J-gene trimming was later linked to a missense DCLRE1C variant.

Sequencing was done on a sample of PBMCs. The receptor was derived from a woman between 40 and 55 years old in good health and CMV-seronegative. This chain connects TRBV5-3 to TRBJ2-5; TRBD2 is a possible D gene (7 bases). TRBV5-3 is given ORF status, its function remaining uncertain. In DNA, the CDR3 is TGTGCCAGAAGCTCCTGGGGGGGCGGAGAGACCCAGTACTTC. Protein product: CARSSWGGGETQYF.